The 21 T cell receptor beta chains below all came from one sample that was sequenced in a study of T cells expressing NK-cell markers. TCRdb re-analyzed the 5' RACE reads; it lists each CDR3 protein once, without DNA. The sample has around 470,000 distinct CDR3 sequences. What was sequenced was blood T cells: a sorted CD56 or NKG2C T cell subset, CD4+ or CD8+ T cells, or bulk PBMC T cells (not recorded which). The receptor source for this set is a woman aged 45-60 years in good health.

This chain links TRBV30 with TRBJ2-6. The length of the CDR3 is 12 residues. Germline V lookup: CDR1 GTSNPN, CDR2 SVGIG (reference sequence). CDR3 loop: CAWSVSPEVLTF.

V usage is TRBV10-3 and J usage is TRBJ2-3; lacking DNA, the TRBD2 call made by TCRdb goes unchecked. Looked up from germline, CDR1 is ENHRY and CDR2 is SYGVKD. This CDR3 has 14 amino acids. The CDR3 protein is CAIGSGTRTDTQYF.

V usage is TRBV5-6 and J usage is TRBJ1-4. The CDR3 runs to 13 residues. Germline CDR1 and CDR2: SGHDT and YYEEEE. CDR3 in amino acids: CASSLWNNEKLFF.

The chain joins TRBV7-2 to TRBJ2-4; no DNA is available, so the TRBD1 call from TCRdb remains unchecked. Germline V CDR1 and CDR2: SGHTA, FQGNSA. CDR3 size: 18 residues. This CDR3 reads CASSDPWGGTIRADIQYF.

J is TRBJ2-2 and V is TRBV12-3 or TRBV12-4; TCRdb indicates TRBD2, and absent DNA this call remains unverified. The CDR3 consists of 19 residues. CDR3 residues: CASSLGTSGQLLGTGELFF.

V is TRBV5-1 and J is TRBJ2-7; the D gene TCRdb calls, TRBD2, cannot be checked with no DNA. Germline CDR1 and CDR2: SGHRS and YFSETQ. CDR3 length equals 15 residues. This CDR3 is CASSSSGGISYEQYF.

The genes are TRBV10-3 and TRBJ2-7; the TCRdb call, TRBD1, lacks DNA for checking. Germline values: CDR1 ENHRY, CDR2 SYGVKD. The CDR3 spans 14 residues. CDR3 region: CAINDRGDSYEQYF.

J is TRBJ2-5 and V is TRBV20-1; as DNA is missing, the TRBD2 call by TCRdb cannot be tested. The CDR3 is made up of 14 amino acids. Germline CDR1 is DFQATT and CDR2 is SNEGSKA (reference sequence). This CDR3 reads CSATGTSGLETQYF.

The rearrangement links TRBV5-1 to TRBJ2-1; TCRdb indicates TRBD1, and absent DNA this call remains unverified. CDR1 SGHRS and CDR2 YFSETQ come from the germline V gene. The CDR3 has 15 residues. CDR3 in amino acids: CASSLALTGVVEQFF.

The chain has TRBV29-1 and TRBJ2-3; as DNA is missing, the TRBD2 call by TCRdb cannot be tested. The CDR3 consists of 13 residues. Germline CDR1 SQVTM, CDR2 ANQGSEA. CDR3 amino acids: CSVAGTSGNTQYF.

The chain carries TRBV5-1 and TRBJ2-3; TCRdb's D call, TRBD2, is unchecked because there is no DNA. The CDR3 sequence is 15 residues long. Germline V gives CDR1 SGHRS, CDR2 YFSETQ. CDR3 amino acids: CASSLVGGTRDTQYF.

This rearrangement joins TRBV7-3 to TRBJ2-2; TCRdb outputs TRBD1, but without DNA this stays unchecked. The germline CDR1 and CDR2 sequences are SGHTA and FQGTGA. The CDR3 has 17 amino acids. The chain's CDR3 is CASSLKGQGSNTGELFF.

CDR3 loop: CASSYTAGVNEQFF. The J gene is TRBJ2-1, the V gene TRBV27; there is no DNA to check the TCRdb D call of TRBD2. The germline V gene encodes CDR1 MNHEY and CDR2 SMNVEV (reference sequence). This CDR3 is built from 14 residues.

The chain couples TRBV7-2 to TRBJ2-3; TCRdb selects TRBD2, and the lack of DNA leaves this call unchecked. The V gene's germline CDR1 is SGHTA and CDR2 FQGNSA. CDR3 size: 15 residues. The CDR3 is CASSLAVRTSGMEYF.

This chain links TRBV24-1 with TRBJ2-7; absent DNA, TCRdb's TRBD1 call cannot be checked. This CDR3 contains 17 residues. From germline, CDR1 is KGHDR and CDR2 SFDVKD. CDR3 region: CATSDTRGQGMAYEQYF.

This chain links TRBV20-1 with TRBJ1-1. Germline CDR1 DFQATT, CDR2 SNEGSKA (reference sequence). The CDR3 has 12 amino acids. The CDR3: CSALLGDTEAFF.

The chain combines TRBV10-3 with TRBJ2-3; the D call from TCRdb, TRBD2, cannot be confirmed without DNA. The CDR3 is made up of 13 amino acids. From germline, CDR1 is ENHRY and CDR2 SYGVKD. The CDR3 reads CAIRSGRSDTQYF.

The rearrangement links TRBV7-3 to TRBJ1-1; TCRdb returns TRBD1, unconfirmable since there is no DNA. The CDR3 runs 14 residues. The V gene's germline CDR1 is SGHTA and CDR2 FQGTGA. The CDR3 sequence: CASSKKVGTGEAFF.

V usage is TRBV2 and J usage is TRBJ2-1; absent DNA, TCRdb's TRBD1 call cannot be checked. Germline V gene sequence: CDR1 SNHLY, CDR2 FYNNEI. The CDR3 totals 16 residues. This CDR3 is CASSAREAPSYNEQFF.

V gene TRBV12-5 combines with J gene TRBJ1-5; with no DNA, the TCRdb D assignment of TRBD1 cannot be verified. The length of the CDR3 is 15 residues. CDR1 and CDR2 (germline): LGHNT, FRNRAP. CDR3 protein: CASGLVAGTNQPQHF.

The chain recombines TRBV2 with TRBJ2-1; TCRdb's assignment of TRBD2 cannot be checked, as there is no DNA. Germline V gene sequence: CDR1 SNHLY, CDR2 FYNNEI. This CDR3 is 16 amino acids long. This CDR3 is CASSNVGLAGAGEQFF.